The clone carrying this T cell receptor (beta chain) was found many times. Its antigen is unknown. Sequence at one end of the junction differs from germline and may be a read error. Primed by a sample-barcoded 5' primer and a J-beta primer mix, a second PCR proceeded for about 6 to 12 cycles. From the 5' RACE reads, TCRdb called clonotypes with MiXCR, one entry per CDR3 protein. The sample holds 1.5 million to 2 million distinct CDR3 sequences, 28% seen once. Germline CDR1 reads SGHRS; CDR2 reads YFSETQ. The CDR3 has 14 residues. The data were taken from a study of blood T cells in healthy people across ages. The study, taken as a whole, reports: Unsorted PBMC material precluded a definitive naive versus antigen-experienced comparison. Higher diversity and more naive CD4+ cells were features of long-lived donors, compared to aged donors.

This clonotype was obtained from a woman aged 25 to 39 in good health. The chain couples TRBV5-1 to TRBJ1-1; 11 positions agree with TRBD1. The sequencing input was blood. CDR3 nucleotide sequence: TGTGCCAGCAGCTTGGGGACAGGGGGCACTGAAGCTTTCTTT. It encodes CASSLGTGGTEAFF. Complete variable domain (other parts from reference TRBV5-1 and TRBJ1-1): KAGVTQTPRYLIKTRGQQVTLSCSPISGHRSVSWYQQTPGQGLQFLFEYFSETQRNKGNFPGRFSGRQFSNSRSEMNVSTLELGDSALYLCASSLGTGGTEAFFGQGTRLTVV.